This TCR beta chain came from a study of molecular identifiers for immune sequencing clone quantification. Germline CDR1 reads MNHEY; CDR2 reads SVGAGI. The V end lost 0 bases, the J end lost 15 bases, and 27 bases lay between the germline ends. The CDR3 covers 17 residues. This clonotype was observed many times. Researchers sorted naive CD8 T cells as cells that were CD8+CD4-CCR7+CD45RA+. Previously published methods and listed TCR primers were used for the bulk TCR libraries. TCRdb processed the PCR reads anew with MiXCR; each CDR3 protein has one entry. The data contain some 320,000 distinct CDR3 sequences, 20% to 25% of them singletons.

The sequence was obtained from a human donor in good health. Some libraries in this study had Jurkat cell RNA spiked in. This chain connects TRBV6-5 to TRBJ1-5, with D maybe TRBD1 (6 bases). Source material: naive CD8+ T cells from blood, with Jurkat cell RNA spiked in. This sample's subset: FACS-sorted CD8+CD4-CCR7+CD45RA+ naive T cells. CDR3 loop: CASSYSWTGPRQERLHF. CDR3 coding DNA: TGTGCCAGCAGTTACTCTTGGACGGGTCCCCGACAGGAAAGGTTGCATTTT.